These T cell receptor beta chains were read from a single sample in a study of cytomegalovirus exposure and HLA in healthy donors. TCRdb's table, derived via immunoSEQ multiplex PCR, lists solely in-frame clones and lacks some. The table records 190,000 or so clones, 75% to 90% of them present only once. The sequencing input was PBMCs. These receptors were obtained from a man in his forties or fifties in good health and CMV-seronegative. Each CDR3 is given with its conserved first and last residue. The D gene is left open where the match is weak. The size field is filled for only some rows; it gives once, few, many or a size class.

j_call clone_size v_call d_call cdr3_nt cdr3_aa
TRBJ2-7 . TRBV5-6 TRBD1 TGTGCCAGCAGCTTAACAGGGGGCTTCGCCTACGAGCAGTACTTC CASSLTGGFAYEQYF
TRBJ1-2 . TRBV2 . TGTGCCAGCCGTCTGGACACTTCTAACTATGGCTACACCTTC CASRLDTSNYGYTF
TRBJ1-1 . TRBV6-6 . TGTGCCAGCGGTACTGGGAACACTGAAGCTTTCTTT CASGTGNTEAFF
TRBJ2-1 . TRBV19 . TGTGCCAGTAGTATATGGAGAAATGAGCAGTTCTTC CASSIWRNEQFF
TRBJ2-7 . TRBV28 . TGTGCCAGCAGTTTACTCCGGGGGTCCTACGAGCAGTACTTC CASSLLRGSYEQYF
TRBJ2-5 . TRBV18 TRBD2 TGTGCCAGCTCACCACGAAGCGGGAACGAGGAGACCCAGTACTTC CASSPRSGNEETQYF
TRBJ2-7 . TRBV6-1 TRBD1 TGTGCCAGCAGTGACGGGGACAGGGGGCTTGCGCACGAGCAGTACTTC CASSDGDRGLAHEQYF
TRBJ1-5 few TRBV19 TRBD1 TGTGCCAGTAGTATGGGGGGCTCAGGGGGCGTGCAGCCCCAGCATTTT CASSMGGSGGVQPQHF
TRBJ1-2 . TRBV29-1 TRBD1 TGCAGCGTTGAAGGGGACAGGGGGCAAGTAGAAGGCTACACCTTC CSVEGDRGQVEGYTF
TRBJ2-5 . TRBV7-3 TRBD1 TGTGCCAGCAGCCTCTCAGGGGGACAAGAGACCCAGTACTTC CASSLSGGQETQYF
TRBJ2-3 . TRBV7-9 . TGTGCCAGCAACACAGGGTACCCCACAGATACGCAGTATTTT CASNTGYPTDTQYF
TRBJ1-4 . TRBV6-5 TRBD1 TGTGCCAGCAGGACAGGGGGCCACGAAAAACTGTTTTTT CASRTGGHEKLFF
TRBJ2-3 . TRBV9 TRBD2 TGTGCCAGCAGCGGGAGCGGGAGGGAAACAGATACGCAGTATTTT CASSGSGRETDTQYF
TRBJ1-1 . TRBV19 TRBD1 TGTGCCAGTAGTATGGGCGGGACAGGGTTCCCCAACACTGAAGCTTTCTTT CASSMGGTGFPNTEAFF
TRBJ2-2 . TRBV11-2 TRBD1 TGTGCCAGCAGCCCGGACAGGACACACCGGGAGCTGTTTTTT CASSPDRTHRELFF
TRBJ2-5 . TRBV4-2 . TGTGCCAGCAGCCAGTATAAGGGGGGGGAAGCCTTCCAAGAGACCCAGTACTTC CASSQYKGGEAFQETQYF
TRBJ2-5 . TRBV5-1 TRBD2 TGCGCCAGCAGTTCCGGGGGGGCTAACCAAGAGACCCAGTACTTC CASSSGGANQETQYF
TRBJ2-7 . TRBV4-1 TRBD2 TGCGCCAGCAGCCCAACCGGACTAGCGGTTAACGAGCAGTACTTC CASSPTGLAVNEQYF
TRBJ2-2 . TRBV6-6 . TGTGCCAGCAGTTACTCTCTTAGCACCGGGGAGCTGTTTTTT CASSYSLSTGELFF
TRBJ2-1 few TRBV9 . TGTGCCAGCAGCGTAGGAGGGACCTACAATGAGCAGTTCTTC CASSVGGTYNEQFF
TRBJ1-1 few TRBV4-2 . TGTGCCAGCAGCCAAGCTCCCCAGGGGCGCGTGGCTTTCTTT CASSQAPQGRVAFF
TRBJ1-1 once TRBV30 . TGTGCCGGTAGAGGCACTGAAGCTTTCTTT CAGRGTEAFF
TRBJ2-7 . TRBV7-2 . TGTGCCAGCAGCTTATGGGCCGGCTACGAGCAGTACTTC CASSLWAGYEQYF
TRBJ1-5 . TRBV18 . TGTGCCAGCTCACCAAACGGGAGCAATCAGCCCCAGCATTTT CASSPNGSNQPQHF
TRBJ1-5 . TRBV2 . TGTGCCAGCAGTGATTCCCTACTAAGCGGGGCCCAGCATTTT CASSDSLLSGAQHF
TRBJ1-1 . TRBV21-1 . TGTGCCAGCAGCAAACTTAGAGGTATATTGACCAAAGCTTTCTTT CASSKLRGILTKAFF
TRBJ1-3 . TRBV9 . TGTGCCAGCAGCGTATCCGGGGATGATACTGTCTCTGGAAACACCATATATTTT CASSVSGDDTVSGNTIYF
TRBJ1-4 . TRBV7-2 . TGTGCCAGCAGCTTAGTAGGGGCCTGGGAAAAACTGTTTTTT CASSLVGAWEKLFF
TRBJ2-7 . TRBV7-9 . TGTGCCAGCAGCTTATTTGACCCCCTCGACAGGAACGAGCAGTACTTC CASSLFDPLDRNEQYF
TRBJ2-1 . TRBV14 TRBD2 TGTGCCAGCAGCAAATTACAGTACACCGGGACTAAATACAATGAGCAGTTCTTC CASSKLQYTGTKYNEQFF
TRBJ2-2 . TRBV14 TRBD2 TGTGCCAGCAGGCTCGGGGGGAGGAGCACCGGGGAGCTGTTTTTT CASRLGGRSTGELFF
TRBJ2-1 . TRBV7-9 TRBD1 TGTGCCAGCAGCTTTGGACAGGCCAATGAGCAGTTCTTC CASSFGQANEQFF
TRBJ1-2 . TRBV11-2 . TGCGCCAGCAGCTTGGCAGGGTTTGGCTACACCTTC CASSLAGFGYTF
TRBJ2-1 . TRBV27 TRBD2 TGTGCCAGCAGTTTAAGGGAGGGGCGGGCTCCGTTCTTC CASSLREGRAPFF
TRBJ2-1 . TRBV7-6 TRBD1 TGTGCCAGCTCGGGACAGACCTACAATGAGCAGTTCTTC CASSGQTYNEQFF
TRBJ1-1 . TRBV5-1 TRBD1 TGCGCCAGCAGCCGGACAGGGTCGGGTTTGAACACTGAAGCTTTCTTT CASSRTGSGLNTEAFF
TRBJ2-2 . TRBV6-5 . TGTGCCAGCAGTTACTCTCGGGAAACCGGGGAGCTGTTTTTT CASSYSRETGELFF
TRBJ2-5 . TRBV6-6 . TGTGCCAGCAGTTACCGCGCAGGGTGGGAGACCCAGTACTTC CASSYRAGWETQYF
TRBJ2-2 . TRBV6-6 TRBD1 TGTGCCAGCAGTTACTCTCCAGGGGGTCCCACCGGGGAGCTGTTTTTT CASSYSPGGPTGELFF
TRBJ1-2 once TRBV27 . TGTGCCAGCAGTCCCTTATACGGGGGAAGTAACTATGGCTACACCTTC CASSPLYGGSNYGYTF
TRBJ1-1 . TRBV2 . TGTGCCAGCCGACAAACGGTCCTGAACACTGAAGCTTTCTTT CASRQTVLNTEAFF
TRBJ2-7 once TRBV7-8 . TGTGCCAGCAGCTCGAGGGTGACCTACGAGCAGTACTTC CASSSRVTYEQYF
TRBJ2-7 . TRBV7-9 . TGTGCCACGATTCGAAGCGGCGAGCAGTACTTC CATIRSGEQYF
TRBJ1-2 once TRBV19 . TGTGCCAGTAGCGCACTGCAGGGTGTCTACACCTTC CASSALQGVYTF
TRBJ2-7 once TRBV9 . TGTGCCAGCAGCGTAGACCCCCGAGCGTCCAGTAAGGAGCAGTACTTC CASSVDPRASSKEQYF
TRBJ2-7 . TRBV5-6 TRBD2 TGTGCCAGCAGCTTGTTCAGCGGGGTTCTGGACGAGCAGTACTTC CASSLFSGVLDEQYF
TRBJ1-1 . TRBV5-1 . TGCGCCAGCAGCTTCCAGGGACATTCGAACACTGAAGCTTTCTTT CASSFQGHSNTEAFF
TRBJ2-1 . TRBV19 TRBD1 TGTGCCAGTAGTACAACAGGGGGCGGTGAGCAGTTCTTC CASSTTGGGEQFF
TRBJ2-2 . TRBV27 . TGTGCCAGCAGCGCCTTAGCTCTTGACGAGCTGTTTTTT CASSALALDELFF
TRBJ1-6 . TRBV30 TRBD1 TGTGCCTGGAGTACCGGGACAGGGCCTTCACCCCTCCACTTT CAWSTGTGPSPLHF
TRBJ1-2 . TRBV19 TRBD1 TGTGCCAGTATCCCGGGGGACAGGGGTCTTCATGGCTACACCTTC CASIPGDRGLHGYTF
TRBJ2-1 . TRBV5-8 TRBD2 TGTGCCAGTCGAGGAGAGCGGGGTTACAATGAGCAGTTCTTC CASRGERGYNEQFF
TRBJ2-3 . TRBV7-3 . TGTGCCAGCAGCGCGACGGGGACAGATACGCAGTATTTT CASSATGTDTQYF
TRBJ2-2 . TRBV27 TRBD2 TGTGCCACTCGGACTAGCGGGAGAAGAGGGGAGCTGTTTTTT CATRTSGRRGELFF